This T cell receptor (beta chain) stems from a study of OX40 agonist ivuxolimab in advanced cancers. Using immunoSEQ multiplex PCR, the repertoire was profiled, and TCRdb retains in-frame clones only, with some absent. The repertoire holds more than 9,000 clones, with 75% to 90% as singletons. The CDR3 spans 14 residues. Germline V gene lookup returns CDR1 SGDLS and CDR2 YYNGEE. V was clipped by 0 bases and J by 2 bases, with 8 bases between them. This receptor was taken from an adult with an advanced solid tumor such as melanoma, head and neck, liver or kidney cancer. The chain is built from TRBV9 and TRBJ2-5; D is uncertain. Material: CD4+ or CD8+ T cells sorted from blood, obtained in a trial of the OX40 agonist ivuxolimab. Here the CDR3 reads CASSVAAAQETQYF. CDR3 DNA: TGTGCCAGCAGCGTAGCGGCAGCTCAAGAGACCCAGTACTTC. Variable domain in full (rest from reference TRBV9 and TRBJ2-5): DSGVTQTPKHLITATGQRVTLRCSPRSGDLSVYWYQQSLDQGLQFLIQYYNGEERAKGNILERFSAQQFPDLHSELNLSSLELGDSALYFCASSVAAAQETQYFGPGTRLLVL.